A single sample gave rise to the 6 T cell receptor beta chains below, sequenced in a study of blood T cell repertoires in COVID-19. Only in-frame clones appear in the TCRdb table, and some are missing; sequencing was by immunoSEQ multiplex PCR. The sample gives about 69,000 clones, 75% to 90% of which show up once; approximately 16% is in the top ten. Sample: peripheral blood. These receptors all stem from a man aged 35 to 55 with COVID-19, enrolled during active disease.

A note on this clone: Other DNA variants within this sample encode the same CDR3. The V call is TRBV19, the J call TRBJ2-5; the match to TRBD1 covers 8 bases. Losses at the gene ends were 5 bases for V and 5 bases for J; bases not matched to a gene: 4. This CDR3 is 13 amino acids long. Germline V gene sequence: CDR1 LNHDA, CDR2 SQIVND (reference sequence). The CDR3 DNA sequence: TGTGCCAGTAGTCAGCAGGGGGCTGAGACCCAGTACTTC. Its translation is CASSQQGAETQYF.

This clone was found a few times. The rearrangement uses TRBV19 and TRBJ2-2; a weak D match, TRBD1 (5 bases). The germline V and J ends were trimmed by 1 base and 6 bases, with 15 bases remaining between them. The CDR3 is 16 amino acids. Germline assignment: CDR1 LNHDA and CDR2 SQIVND (reference sequence). CDR3 bases: TGTGCCAGTAGTATAGGACAGACAAGGTATCCCGGGGAGCTGTTTTTT. Translation: CASSIGQTRYPGELFF.

The V and J genes are TRBV7-9 and TRBJ2-7, with TRBD1 identical over 8 bases. The V segment lost 3 bases and the J segment 4 bases; nucleotides outside the gene matches: 2. CDR1 is SEHNR and CDR2 is FQNEAQ in the germline V gene (reference sequence). The length of the CDR3 is 13 residues. The chain's CDR3 is CASSLQGAYEQYF. DNA of the CDR3: TGTGCCAGCAGCTTGCAGGGGGCTTACGAGCAGTACTTC.

J is TRBJ2-7 and V is TRBV3-1 (or the pseudogene TRBV3-2); TRBD1 might be the D (5 bases). Germline CDR1 reads LGHDT; CDR2 reads YNNKEL (reference sequence). The CDR3 totals 17 residues. The V and J ends lost 2 bases and 6 bases respectively, with 23 bases between them. CDR3 protein: CASSQSSGPSSSAEQYF. Here the CDR3 DNA reads TGTGCCAGCAGCCAAAGTTCAGGGCCTTCCTCCTCGGCCGAGCAGTACTTC.

Only one count was recorded for this clone. CDR3 loop: CASGEASGEDTQYF. CDR3 nucleotides: TGTGCCAGCGGGGAGGCTAGCGGGGAGGATACGCAGTATTTT. This chain uses TRBV6-6 with TRBJ2-3, with 9 bases matching TRBD2. The CDR3 sequence is 14 residues long. V gave up 8 bases and J gave up 6 bases; unmatched junction bases: 9. CDR1 and CDR2 (germline): MNHNY, SVGAGI (reference sequence).

The gene calls are TRBV2 and TRBJ1-5; possible D gene TRBD1, 5 bases. Germline CDR1 reads SNHLY; CDR2 reads FYNNEI. The CDR3 totals 13 residues. V gave up 4 bases and J gave up 7 bases, with 11 bases separating them. The chain's CDR3 is CASSVRVGQPQHF. CDR3 coding DNA: TGTGCCAGCAGTGTCAGGGTAGGGCAGCCCCAGCATTTT.